This TCR beta chain came from a study of T cell responses to AZD1222 COVID-19 vaccine (dated by TCRdb to the early 2020s). With respect to the entire study: AZD1222 recipients whose second dose came at about 4 weeks and those whose second dose came at about 12 weeks were combined into one group, since spike-specific TCR depth and breadth did not differ between the two schedules. TCR sequencing covered some 250 trial participants: 200 to 220 given two doses of AZD1222 and approximately 26 given two doses of MenACWY control vaccine. Trial participants were enrolled into age subgroups of 18-55, 56-69 and 70-plus years, which contained 148, 28 and 57 TCR-sequenced participants, respectively.

CDR1 MGHDK and CDR2 SYGVNS were looked up in the germline V gene. Measured from the cysteine to the phenylalanine, the CDR3 is 15 residues long. Only the CDR3 DNA stays, 45 bases, in frame from base 1. The junction shows trimming of 5 bases on V and 0 bases on J, plus 8 bases between the germline ends. General findings and caveats noted by the study authors: Reportedly, close to half of the unique spike-specific TCRs recognized epitopes lying outside the regions that are mutated in the B.1.351 and B.1.1.7 variants. Because no day 14 peak-response samples were available, repertoires were characterized only after the peak T cell response. Most participants were white British and females outnumbered males, and the authors suggested that clonal diversity may have been underestimated. A significant rise in spike-specific TCR breadth and depth was observed after two AZD1222 doses relative to day 0 and relative to MenACWY recipients. CD4 TCRs associated with the vaccine covered the entire spike protein, and the dominant responses were in regions 160-218 and 743-854. The 56-69-year group was small, and its depth increase did not reach significance, likely because of low power. Conclusions about previously exposed vaccinees were limited because only a handful of AZD1222 recipients were SARS-CoV-2 seropositive at baseline.

The CDR3 regions of human TCRbeta chains were analyzed by immunosequencing. The study's own analysis went as follows. Repertoire TCRs were checked for matches against a reference library of SARS-CoV-2-specific TCRs that had been generated using the MIRA antigen-specificity platform. Breadth was defined as the fraction of unique TCRs that were SARS-CoV-2-associated. Depth was defined as the fraction of total T cells that were SARS-CoV-2-associated. Each spike-specific TCR was assigned to its reactive spike region and to a CD4 or CD8 class using the MIRA data. Log10-transformed breadth and depth values were compared by one-way ANOVA with Sidak's multiple comparisons tests. TCRdb limited this immuneACCESS table to in-frame rearrangements with V and J called. A share of clones is missing; checked studies link under half to unresolved V genes, and the rest is unexplained. V and J calls and clone size are those listed in that table; D and trimming were worked out from the DNA. The sample table holds 53,000 or so clones, of which roughly 84% were seen once. Together, the top ten hold 25% to 30% of the sample.

Interpreted using the paper, the time point label stands for: baseline before first vaccination. Vaccinee samples came from UK trials COV001 and COV002, including a single-blind randomized controlled phase 2/3 trial of AZD1222 (ChAdOx1 nCoV-19) in healthy adults. For TCRbeta chain sequencing, PBMC samples from trial participants were taken at day 0 and at day 28 after the second dose. A note on this clone: Its antigen is still unknown. No base quality values were provided; no much bigger clone lies one nucleotide off.

The sample was peripheral blood, taken on day 0 of AZD1222 vaccination. The rearrangement combines TRBV25-1 with TRBJ2-6; no D segment can be confidently identified. The receptor's source is an adult in good health. The CDR3 corresponds to CASSPRSSGANVLTF. The nucleotide sequence reads TGTGCCAGCAGTCCACGCAGCTCTGGGGCCAACGTCCTGACTTTC.